This TCR beta chain was observed in a study of T cells in Graves' hyperthyroidism and ophthalmopathy. Germline V gene sequence: CDR1 GTSNPN, CDR2 SVGIG (reference sequence). Trimming stripped 1 base from V and 4 bases from J, with 22 bases between. The CDR3 spans 17 residues. Enrolled ophthalmopathy patients presented with a Clinical Activity Score of at least 3, a NOSPECS grade of at least 4, and disease duration under 3 months. Each 10 ml fresh peripheral blood draw supplied the PBMCs. This clonotype occurred a few times. Amplified TCR beta CDR3 regions came from RNA transcripts. HTBI primers were employed in a first-round RT-PCR of the TCR CDR3. TCRdb re-derived calls from the multiplex PCR reads in MiXCR, one entry per CDR3 protein. Of hundreds of thousands of distinct CDR3 sequences in the sample, 14% were seen once.

Sequenced material: blood. The V call is TRBV30, the J call TRBJ1-2, with D possibly TRBD1 on 6 matching bases. This TCR was sampled from a woman between 50 and 59 years old with Graves' ophthalmopathy. The CDR3 region has the DNA TGTGCCTGGAGTGAAGGTTTTCTCGGGGGCGTTTTCTATGGCTACACCTTC. Its protein is CAWSEGFLGGVFYGYTF.